The 9 T cell receptor beta chains below were found in one sample sequenced in a study of blood T cell repertoires in COVID-19. TCRdb keeps only in-frame clones here, not all; method: immunoSEQ multiplex PCR. This table holds approximately 110,000 clones, roughly 72% found once. Sequences were obtained from peripheral blood. These receptors came from an elderly man with COVID-19, enrolled during active disease.

This sequence joins TRBV19 and TRBJ2-7, with 8 bases lining up with TRBD2. Germline loops: CDR1 LNHDA, CDR2 SQIVND (reference sequence). Germline trimming cut 6 bases from V and 0 bases from J; bases unmatched to any gene: 4. The CDR3 runs 14 residues. The CDR3 loop reads CASSQRERSYEQYF. In DNA form, the CDR3 reads TGTGCCAGTAGCCAGCGGGAGCGCTCCTACGAGCAGTACTTC.

The chain uses TRBV6-5 and TRBJ1-5, with 7 positions matching TRBD1. This CDR3 spans 14 amino acids. The germline V gene encodes CDR1 MNHEY and CDR2 SVGAGI. Trimming took 8 bases from V and 4 from J; bases not matched to a gene: 8. The chain's CDR3 is CASSEGAFNQPQHF. DNA for the CDR3: TGTGCCAGCTCGGAGGGGGCATTTAATCAGCCCCAGCATTTT.

This clone was picked up many times. The chain employs TRBV4-3 and TRBJ1-2, with D maybe TRBD1 (5 bases). Deletions cut 0 bases from V and 0 bases from J, with 11 bases between. Germline lookup yields CDR1 LGHNA and CDR2 YSLEER. The CDR3 is 16 amino acids. Written as DNA, the CDR3 is TGCGCCAGCAGCCAAGATATCGGGGGAGCTAACTATGGCTACACCTTC. Translated: CASSQDIGGANYGYTF.

The CDR3 region has the DNA TGCGCCAGCAGCATGGGGACACCTCAAGAGACCCAGTACTTC. Translation: CASSMGTPQETQYF. The J gene is TRBJ2-5, the V gene TRBV5-1, with D perhaps TRBD1 (6 bases). Trimming removed 4 bases from V and 2 bases from J, with 12 bases in between. Germline V lookup: CDR1 SGHRS, CDR2 YFSETQ. The CDR3 has 14 amino acids.

The chain joins TRBV23-1 to TRBJ2-7; 10 nucleotides match TRBD1. TRBV23-1 is identified as an open reading frame with a role that is uncertain. With V trimmed by 0 bases and J by 2 bases, 7 bases remained unmatched. The CDR3 sequence is 17 residues long. CDR3 region: CASSQSGGQGNPYEQYF. CDR3 DNA: TGCGCCAGCAGTCAATCGGGGGGACAGGGGAACCCCTACGAGCAGTACTTC.

The chain joins TRBV12-3 or TRBV12-4 to TRBJ2-5, with TRBD1 matching 7 bases. The junction had 0 bases not matched to a gene; V was cut back by 1 base and J by 4 bases. The CDR3 length is 13 residues. CDR3 sequence (DNA): TGTGCCAGCAGTTTAGACAGGGGAGAGACCCAGTACTTC. Encoded protein: CASSLDRGETQYF.

This clone was recorded only once. This sequence joins TRBV5-8 and TRBJ2-2; 11 bases align to TRBD2. The V gene's germline CDR1 is SGHTS and CDR2 YDEGEE. The CDR3 runs to 16 residues. V was pared by 4 bases and J by 1 base, with 3 bases of the junction left unmatched. The CDR3 DNA sequence: TGTGCCAGCAGCGCGGGACTAGCGGTGAACACCGGGGAGCTGTTTTTT. Amino acids: CASSAGLAVNTGELFF.

V and J are TRBV5-5 and TRBJ1-6; 7 nucleotides line up with TRBD1. CDR3 length equals 19 residues. V was clipped by 3 bases and J by 0 bases; unmatched bases: 12. Looked up from germline, CDR1 is SGHKS and CDR2 is YYEKEE (reference sequence). CDR3 sequence reads: CASSSRDSQWGSYNSPLHF. The CDR3 region has the DNA TGTGCCAGCAGCTCCCGGGACAGCCAATGGGGCTCCTATAATTCACCCCTCCACTTT.

The chain is built from TRBV4-2 and TRBJ2-7; possible D gene TRBD2, 5 bases. Trimming took 0 bases from V and 3 from J, leaving 9 bases between them. The CDR3 extends over 14 amino acids. The V gene's germline CDR1 is LGHNA and CDR2 YNFKEQ. The CDR3, as DNA: TGTGCCAGCAGCCAAGATAAGGACTTCTACGAGCAGTACTTC. It codes for CASSQDKDFYEQYF.